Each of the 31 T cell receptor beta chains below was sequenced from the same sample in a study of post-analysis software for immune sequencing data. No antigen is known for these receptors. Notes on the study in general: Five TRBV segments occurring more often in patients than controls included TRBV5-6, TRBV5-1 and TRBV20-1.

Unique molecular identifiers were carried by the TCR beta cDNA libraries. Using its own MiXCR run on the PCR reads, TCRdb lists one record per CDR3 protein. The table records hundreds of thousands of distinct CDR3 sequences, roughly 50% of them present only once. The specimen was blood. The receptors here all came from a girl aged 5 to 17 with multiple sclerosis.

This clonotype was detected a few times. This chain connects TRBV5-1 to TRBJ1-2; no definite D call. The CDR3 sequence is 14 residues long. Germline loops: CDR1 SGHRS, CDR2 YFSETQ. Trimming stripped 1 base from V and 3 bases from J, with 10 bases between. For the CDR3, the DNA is TGCGCCAGCAGCTTGATCGGGGTGGACTATGGCTACACCTTC. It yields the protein CASSLIGVDYGYTF.

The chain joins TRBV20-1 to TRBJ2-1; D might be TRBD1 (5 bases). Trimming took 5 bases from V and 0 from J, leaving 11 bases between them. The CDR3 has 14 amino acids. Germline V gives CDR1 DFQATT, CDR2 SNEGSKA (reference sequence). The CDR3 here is CSAAQVFSYNEQFF. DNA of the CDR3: TGCAGTGCTGCACAGGTATTCTCCTACAATGAGCAGTTCTTC.

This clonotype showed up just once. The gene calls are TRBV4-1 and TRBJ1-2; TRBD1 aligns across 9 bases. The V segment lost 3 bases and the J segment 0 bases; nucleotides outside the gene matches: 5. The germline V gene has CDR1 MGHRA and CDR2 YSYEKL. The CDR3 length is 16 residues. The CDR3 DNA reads TGCGCCAGCAGCCACTCCGGGACAGGGACTAACTATGGCTACACCTTC. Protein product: CASSHSGTGTNYGYTF.

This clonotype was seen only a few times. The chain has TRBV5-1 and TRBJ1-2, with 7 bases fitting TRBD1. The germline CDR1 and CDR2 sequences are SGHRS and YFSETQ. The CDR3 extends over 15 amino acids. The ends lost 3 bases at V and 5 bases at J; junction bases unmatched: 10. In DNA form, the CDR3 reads TGCGCCAGCAGCTACGACGGCAGGGACAGATATGGCTACACCTTC. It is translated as CASSYDGRDRYGYTF.

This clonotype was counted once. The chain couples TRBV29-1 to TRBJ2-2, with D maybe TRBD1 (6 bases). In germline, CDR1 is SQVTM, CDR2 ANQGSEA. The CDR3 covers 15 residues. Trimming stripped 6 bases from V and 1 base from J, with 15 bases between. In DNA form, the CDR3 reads TGCAGCGTCCGGGCCTCGGGACAGAACACCGGGGAGCTGTTTTTT. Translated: CSVRASGQNTGELFF.

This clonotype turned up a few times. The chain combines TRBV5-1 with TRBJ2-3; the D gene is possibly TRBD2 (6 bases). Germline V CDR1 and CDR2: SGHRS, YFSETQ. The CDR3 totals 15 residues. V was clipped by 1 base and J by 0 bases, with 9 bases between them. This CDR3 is CASSLRGLSTDTQYF. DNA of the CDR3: TGCGCCAGCAGCTTGAGGGGACTCAGCACAGATACGCAGTATTTT.

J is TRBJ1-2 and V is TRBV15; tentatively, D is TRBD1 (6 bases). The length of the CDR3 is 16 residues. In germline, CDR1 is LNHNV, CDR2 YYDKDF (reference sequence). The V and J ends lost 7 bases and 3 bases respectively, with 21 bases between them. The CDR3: CATTALPLGGDYGYTF. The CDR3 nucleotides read TGTGCCACCACCGCTTTGCCTTTGGGGGGCGACTATGGCTACACCTTC. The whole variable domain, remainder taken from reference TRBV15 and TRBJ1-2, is DAMVIQNPRYQVTQFGKPVTLSCSQTLNHNVMYWYQQKSSQAPKLLFHYYDKDFNNEADTPDNFQSRRPNTSFCFLDIRSPGLGDTAMYLCATTALPLGGDYGYTFGSGTRLTVV.

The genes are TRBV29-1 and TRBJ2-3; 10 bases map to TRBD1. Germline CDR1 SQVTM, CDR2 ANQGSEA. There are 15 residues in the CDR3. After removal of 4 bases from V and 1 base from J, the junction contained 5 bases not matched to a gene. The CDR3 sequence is CSVGRQGARTDTQYF. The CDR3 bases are TGCAGCGTTGGGAGACAGGGGGCCCGCACAGATACGCAGTATTTT.

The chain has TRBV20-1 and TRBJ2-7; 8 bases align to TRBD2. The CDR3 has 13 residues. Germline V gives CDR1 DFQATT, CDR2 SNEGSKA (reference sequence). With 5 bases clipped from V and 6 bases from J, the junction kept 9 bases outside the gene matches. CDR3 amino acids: CSAAGTSSVEQYF. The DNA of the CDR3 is TGCAGTGCTGCCGGGACTAGTTCTGTCGAGCAGTACTTC.

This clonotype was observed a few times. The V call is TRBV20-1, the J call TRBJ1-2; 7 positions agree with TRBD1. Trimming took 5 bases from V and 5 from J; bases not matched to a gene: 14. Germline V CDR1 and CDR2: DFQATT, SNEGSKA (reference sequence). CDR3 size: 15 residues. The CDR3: CSARTPGTDLYGYTF. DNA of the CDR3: TGCAGTGCTCGGACTCCTGGGACAGATCTGTATGGCTACACCTTC.

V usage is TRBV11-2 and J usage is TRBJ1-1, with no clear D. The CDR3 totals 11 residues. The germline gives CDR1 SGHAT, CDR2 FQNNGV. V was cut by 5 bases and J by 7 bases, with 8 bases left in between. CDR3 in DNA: TGTGCCAGCAGCCAAGGATTTGAAGCTTTCTTT. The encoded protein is CASSQGFEAFF.

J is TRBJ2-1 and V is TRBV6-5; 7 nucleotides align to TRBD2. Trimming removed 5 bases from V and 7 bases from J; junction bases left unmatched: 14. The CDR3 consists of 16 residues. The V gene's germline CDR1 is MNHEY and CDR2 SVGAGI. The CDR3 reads CASSSGKPSQRNEQFF. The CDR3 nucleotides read TGTGCCAGCAGTAGCGGGAAGCCCTCACAGAGAAATGAGCAGTTCTTC.

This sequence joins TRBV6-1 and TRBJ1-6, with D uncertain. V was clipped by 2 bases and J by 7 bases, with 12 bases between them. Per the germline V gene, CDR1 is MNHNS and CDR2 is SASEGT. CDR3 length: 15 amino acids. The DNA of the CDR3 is TGTGCCAGCAGTGAAACCTTGGACGGGAATTCACCCCTCCACTTT. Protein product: CASSETLDGNSPLHF.

CDR3 sequence: CASTLGGEHGYTF. CDR3 DNA sequence: TGTGCCAGCACCTTAGGGGGCGAGCATGGCTACACCTTC. The rearrangement links TRBV12-3 or TRBV12-4 to TRBJ1-2; TRBD1 matches 7 bases. The CDR3 runs to 13 residues. Trimming cost V 7 bases and J 6 bases; bases outside gene matches: 8.

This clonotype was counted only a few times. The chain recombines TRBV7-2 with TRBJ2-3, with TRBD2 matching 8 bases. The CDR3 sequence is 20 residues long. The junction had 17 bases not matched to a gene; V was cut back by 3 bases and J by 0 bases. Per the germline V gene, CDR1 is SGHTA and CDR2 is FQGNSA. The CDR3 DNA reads TGTGCCAGCAGCTTTCTTGTGGCGGGGGGACTATTTTCTAGCACAGATACGCAGTATTTT. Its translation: CASSFLVAGGLFSSTDTQYF.

The chain's CDR3 is CAITDRGDGYTF. In DNA, the CDR3 is TGTGCCATCACCGACAGAGGGGATGGCTACACCTTC. This sequence joins TRBV10-3 and TRBJ1-2; D perhaps matches TRBD1 (5 bases). This CDR3 has 12 residues. V gave up 7 bases and J gave up 6 bases, with 12 bases separating them. In germline, CDR1 is ENHRY, CDR2 SYGVKD.

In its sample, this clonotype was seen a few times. DNA for the CDR3: TGCAGTGCTAGAGTCCTGGTCGGGGTCGGTAAGGAGACCCAGTACTTC. It is translated as CSARVLVGVGKETQYF. This sequence joins TRBV20-1 and TRBJ2-5; the D gene is possibly TRBD2 (5 bases). Per the germline V gene, CDR1 is DFQATT and CDR2 is SNEGSKA (reference sequence). This CDR3 is built from 16 residues. Trimming took off 1 base at V and 5 bases at J, with 20 bases between the two ends.

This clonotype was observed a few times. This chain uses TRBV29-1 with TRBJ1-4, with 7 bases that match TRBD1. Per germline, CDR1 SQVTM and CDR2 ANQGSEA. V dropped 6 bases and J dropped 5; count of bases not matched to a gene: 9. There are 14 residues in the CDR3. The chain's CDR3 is CSVRRGTENEKLFF. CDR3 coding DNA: TGCAGCGTCAGACGGGGGACAGAGAATGAAAAACTGTTTTTT. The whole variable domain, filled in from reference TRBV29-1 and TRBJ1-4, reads SAVISQKPSRDICQRGTSLTIQCQVDSQVTMMFWYRQQPGQSLTLIATANQGSEATYESGFVIDKFPISRPNLTFSTLTVSNMSPEDSSIYLCSVRRGTENEKLFFGSGTQLSVL.

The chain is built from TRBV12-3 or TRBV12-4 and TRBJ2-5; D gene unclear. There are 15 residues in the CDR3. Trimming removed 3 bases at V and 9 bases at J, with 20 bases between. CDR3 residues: CASSFPEEEPSAQYF. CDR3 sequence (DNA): TGTGCCAGCAGTTTCCCGGAAGAGGAACCATCGGCCCAGTACTTC.

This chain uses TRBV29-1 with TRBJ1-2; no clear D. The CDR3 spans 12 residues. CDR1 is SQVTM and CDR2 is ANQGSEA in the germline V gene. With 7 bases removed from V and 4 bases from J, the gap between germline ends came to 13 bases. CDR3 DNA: TGCAGCGGGAGATCGGGTACCTATGGCTACACCTTC. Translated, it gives CSGRSGTYGYTF.

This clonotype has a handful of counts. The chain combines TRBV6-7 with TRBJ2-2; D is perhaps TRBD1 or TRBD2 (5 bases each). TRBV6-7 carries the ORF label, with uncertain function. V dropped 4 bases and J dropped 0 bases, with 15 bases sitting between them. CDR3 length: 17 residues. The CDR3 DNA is TGTGCCAGCAGTTGTTCGGGGCGTCTACCGAACACCGGGGAGCTGTTTTTT. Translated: CASSCSGRLPNTGELFF.

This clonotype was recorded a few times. The CDR3 nucleotides are TGTGCCAGCAGCCAAGCTAGGGGCAATCAGCCCCAGCATTTT. Amino acid sequence: CASSQARGNQPQHF. This chain links TRBV4-2 with TRBJ1-5; D is unclear. The CDR3 is made up of 14 amino acids. Germline V lookup: CDR1 LGHNA, CDR2 YNFKEQ. Trimming took off 1 base at V and 2 bases at J, with 6 bases between the two ends.

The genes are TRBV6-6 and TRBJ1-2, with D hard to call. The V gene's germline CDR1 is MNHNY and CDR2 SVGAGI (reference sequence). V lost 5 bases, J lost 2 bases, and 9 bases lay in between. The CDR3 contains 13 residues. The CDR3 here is CASSPEQNYGYTF. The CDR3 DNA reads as TGTGCCAGCAGTCCCGAGCAGAACTATGGCTACACCTTC.

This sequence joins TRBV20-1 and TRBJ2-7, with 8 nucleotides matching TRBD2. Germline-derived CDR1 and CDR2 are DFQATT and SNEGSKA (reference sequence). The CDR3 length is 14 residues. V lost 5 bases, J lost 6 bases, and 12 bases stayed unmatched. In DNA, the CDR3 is TGCAGTGCTCGAACAACGGGAGGGGGGGCCGAGCAGTACTTC. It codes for CSARTTGGGAEQYF.

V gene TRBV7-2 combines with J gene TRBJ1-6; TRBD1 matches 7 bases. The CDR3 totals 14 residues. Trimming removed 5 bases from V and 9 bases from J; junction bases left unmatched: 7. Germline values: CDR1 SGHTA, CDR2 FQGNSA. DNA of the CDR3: TGTGCCAGCAGCCCAACAGGGGCCAGTTCACCCCTCCACTTT. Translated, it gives CASSPTGASSPLHF.

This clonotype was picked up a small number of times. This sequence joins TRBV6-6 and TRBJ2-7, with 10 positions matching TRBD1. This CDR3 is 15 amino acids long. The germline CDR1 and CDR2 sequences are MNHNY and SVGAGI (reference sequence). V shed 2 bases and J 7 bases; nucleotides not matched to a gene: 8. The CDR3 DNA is TGTGCCAGCAGTTACACCCGGGACAGGGGTGATGAGCAGTACTTC. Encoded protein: CASSYTRDRGDEQYF.

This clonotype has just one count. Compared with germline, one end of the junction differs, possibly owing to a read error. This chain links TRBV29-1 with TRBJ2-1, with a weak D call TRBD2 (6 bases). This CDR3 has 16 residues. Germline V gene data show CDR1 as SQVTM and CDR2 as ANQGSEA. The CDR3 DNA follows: TGCGGCGTTGGGGAGCTCGGAGGGACCTCCTACAATGAGCAGTTCTTC. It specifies CGVGELGGTSYNEQFF.

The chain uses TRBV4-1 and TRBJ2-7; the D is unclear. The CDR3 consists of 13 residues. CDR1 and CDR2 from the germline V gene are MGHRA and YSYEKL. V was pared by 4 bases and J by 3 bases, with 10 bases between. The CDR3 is CASSPEENYEQYF. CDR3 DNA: TGCGCCAGCAGCCCAGAGGAGAACTACGAGCAGTACTTC.

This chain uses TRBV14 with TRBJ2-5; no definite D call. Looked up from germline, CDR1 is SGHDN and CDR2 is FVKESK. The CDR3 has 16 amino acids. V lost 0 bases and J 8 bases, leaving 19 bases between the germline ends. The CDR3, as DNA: TGTGCCAGCAGCCAAGAAGGGATAGGTGGAATGGGAACCCAGTACTTC. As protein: CASSQEGIGGMGTQYF.

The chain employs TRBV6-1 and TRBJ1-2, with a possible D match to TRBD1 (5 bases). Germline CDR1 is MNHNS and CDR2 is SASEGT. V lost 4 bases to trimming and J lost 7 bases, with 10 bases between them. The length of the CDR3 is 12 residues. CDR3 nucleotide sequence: TGTGCCAGCAGTGTCGGGGGAGCTGGCTACACCTTC. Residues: CASSVGGAGYTF.

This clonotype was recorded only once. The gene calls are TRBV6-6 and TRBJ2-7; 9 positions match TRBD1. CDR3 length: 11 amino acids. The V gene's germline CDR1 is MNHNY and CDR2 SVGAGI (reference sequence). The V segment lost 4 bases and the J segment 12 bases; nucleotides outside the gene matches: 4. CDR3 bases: TGTGCCAGCAGTTTGGGGACAGGGATGTACTTC. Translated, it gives CASSLGTGMYF.